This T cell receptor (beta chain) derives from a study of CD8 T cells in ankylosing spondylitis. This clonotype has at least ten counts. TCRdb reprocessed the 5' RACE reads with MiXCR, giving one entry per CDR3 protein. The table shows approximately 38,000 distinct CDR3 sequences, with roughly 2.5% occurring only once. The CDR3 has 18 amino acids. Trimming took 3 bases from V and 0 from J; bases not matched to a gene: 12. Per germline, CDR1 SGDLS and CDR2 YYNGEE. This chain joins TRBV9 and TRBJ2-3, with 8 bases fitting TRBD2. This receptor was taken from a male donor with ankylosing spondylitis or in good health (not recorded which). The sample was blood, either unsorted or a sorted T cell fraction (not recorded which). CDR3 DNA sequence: TGTGCCAGCAGCGGCCCCCCAAGCGGGAGTAGGAGCACAGATACGCAGTATTTT. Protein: CASSGPPSGSRSTDTQYF.